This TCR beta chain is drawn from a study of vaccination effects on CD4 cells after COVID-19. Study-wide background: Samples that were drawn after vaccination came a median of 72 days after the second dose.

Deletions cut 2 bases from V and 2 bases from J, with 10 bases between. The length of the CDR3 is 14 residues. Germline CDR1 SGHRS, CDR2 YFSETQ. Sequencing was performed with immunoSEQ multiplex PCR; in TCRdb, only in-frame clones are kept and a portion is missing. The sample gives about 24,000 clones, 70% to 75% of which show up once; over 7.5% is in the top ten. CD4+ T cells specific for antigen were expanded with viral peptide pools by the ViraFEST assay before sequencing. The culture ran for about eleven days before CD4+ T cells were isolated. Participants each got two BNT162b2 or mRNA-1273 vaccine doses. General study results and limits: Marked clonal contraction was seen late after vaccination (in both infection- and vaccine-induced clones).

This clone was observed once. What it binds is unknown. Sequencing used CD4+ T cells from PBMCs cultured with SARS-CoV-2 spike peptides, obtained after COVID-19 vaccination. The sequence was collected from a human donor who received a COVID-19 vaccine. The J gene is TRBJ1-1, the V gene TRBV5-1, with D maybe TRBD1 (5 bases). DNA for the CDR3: TGCGCCAGCAGCTTTGCAGGGAGTAACACTGAAGCTTTCTTT. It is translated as CASSFAGSNTEAFF.